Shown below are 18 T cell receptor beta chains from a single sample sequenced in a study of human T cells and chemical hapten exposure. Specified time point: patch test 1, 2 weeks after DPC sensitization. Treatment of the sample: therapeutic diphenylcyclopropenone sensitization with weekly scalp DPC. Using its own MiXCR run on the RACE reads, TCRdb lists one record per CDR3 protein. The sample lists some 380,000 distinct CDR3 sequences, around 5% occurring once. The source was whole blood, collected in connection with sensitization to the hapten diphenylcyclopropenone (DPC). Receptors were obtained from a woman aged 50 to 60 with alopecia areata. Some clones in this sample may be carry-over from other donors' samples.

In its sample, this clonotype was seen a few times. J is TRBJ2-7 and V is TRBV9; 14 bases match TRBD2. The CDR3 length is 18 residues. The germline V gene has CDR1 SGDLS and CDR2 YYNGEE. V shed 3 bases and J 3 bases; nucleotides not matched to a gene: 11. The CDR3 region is CASSGSGTSGGDYYEQYF. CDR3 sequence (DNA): TGTGCCAGCAGCGGATCCGGGACTAGCGGGGGTGATTACTACGAGCAGTACTTC.

CDR3 loop: CASVGQGHTEAFF. The CDR3 region has the DNA TGTGCCAGCGTTGGACAGGGGCACACTGAAGCTTTCTTT. The chain links TRBV6-5 to TRBJ1-1; 9 bases are shared with TRBD1. Germline V gene lookup returns CDR1 MNHEY and CDR2 SVGAGI. This CDR3 comprises 13 residues. The V segment lost 8 bases and the J segment 3 bases; nucleotides outside the gene matches: 4.

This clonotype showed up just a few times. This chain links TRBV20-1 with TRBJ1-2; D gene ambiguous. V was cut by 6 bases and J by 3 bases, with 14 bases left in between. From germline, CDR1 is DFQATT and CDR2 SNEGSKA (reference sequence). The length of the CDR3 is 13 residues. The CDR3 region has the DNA TGCAGTGCACCGGACGACGGGTACTATGGCTACACCTTC. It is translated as CSAPDDGYYGYTF.

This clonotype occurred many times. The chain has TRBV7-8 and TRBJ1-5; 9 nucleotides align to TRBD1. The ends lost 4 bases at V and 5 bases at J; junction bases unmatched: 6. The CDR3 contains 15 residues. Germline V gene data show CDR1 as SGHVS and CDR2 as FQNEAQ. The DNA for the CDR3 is TGTGCCAGCAGCTCACAGGGGGCAAAGGATCAGCCCCAGCATTTT. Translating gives CASSSQGAKDQPQHF.

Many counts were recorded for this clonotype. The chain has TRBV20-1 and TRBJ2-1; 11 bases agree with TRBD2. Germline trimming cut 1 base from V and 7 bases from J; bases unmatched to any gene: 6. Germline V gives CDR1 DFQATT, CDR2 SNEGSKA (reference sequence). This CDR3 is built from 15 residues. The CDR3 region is CSARVEGLAVNEQFF. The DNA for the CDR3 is TGCAGTGCTAGAGTAGAGGGACTAGCGGTGAATGAGCAGTTCTTC.

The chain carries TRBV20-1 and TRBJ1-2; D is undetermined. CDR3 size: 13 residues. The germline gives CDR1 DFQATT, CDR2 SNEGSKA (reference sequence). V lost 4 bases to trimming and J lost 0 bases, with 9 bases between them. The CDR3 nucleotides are TGCAGTGCTACCGACCGTACTAACTATGGCTACACCTTC. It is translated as CSATDRTNYGYTF.

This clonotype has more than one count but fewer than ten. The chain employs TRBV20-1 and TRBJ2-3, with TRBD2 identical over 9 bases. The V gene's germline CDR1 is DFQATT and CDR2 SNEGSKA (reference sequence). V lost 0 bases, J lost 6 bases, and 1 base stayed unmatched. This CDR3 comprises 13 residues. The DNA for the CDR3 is TGCAGTGCTAGAGAGAGCGGGAGGGATACGCAGTATTTT. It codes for CSARESGRDTQYF.

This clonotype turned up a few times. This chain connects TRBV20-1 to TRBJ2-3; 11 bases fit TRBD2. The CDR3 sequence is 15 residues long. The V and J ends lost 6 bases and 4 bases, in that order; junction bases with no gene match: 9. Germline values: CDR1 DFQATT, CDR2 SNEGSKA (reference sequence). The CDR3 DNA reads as TGCAGTGCCGGAGGTTTAGCGGGAGGGGCAGATACGCAGTATTTT. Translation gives CSAGGLAGGADTQYF.

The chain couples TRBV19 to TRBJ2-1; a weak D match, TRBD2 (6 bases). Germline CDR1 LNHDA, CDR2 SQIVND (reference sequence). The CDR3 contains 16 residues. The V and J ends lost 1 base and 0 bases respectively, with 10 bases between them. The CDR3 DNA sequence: TGTGCCAGTAGTATAGCCGGCGGGGTCTCCTACAATGAGCAGTTCTTC. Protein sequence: CASSIAGGVSYNEQFF.

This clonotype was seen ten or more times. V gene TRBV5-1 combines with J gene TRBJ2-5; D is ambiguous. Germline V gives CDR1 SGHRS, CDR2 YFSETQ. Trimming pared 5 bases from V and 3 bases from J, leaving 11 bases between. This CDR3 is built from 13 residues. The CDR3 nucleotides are TGCGCCAGCAGTTCTCCGGGCGAAGAGACCCAGTACTTC. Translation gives CASSSPGEETQYF. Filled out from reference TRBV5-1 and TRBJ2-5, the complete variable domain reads KAGVTQTPRYLIKTRGQQVTLSCSPISGHRSVSWYQQTPGQGLQFLFEYFSETQRNKGNFPGRFSGRQFSNSRSEMNVSTLELGDSALYLCASSSPGEETQYFGPGTRLLVL.

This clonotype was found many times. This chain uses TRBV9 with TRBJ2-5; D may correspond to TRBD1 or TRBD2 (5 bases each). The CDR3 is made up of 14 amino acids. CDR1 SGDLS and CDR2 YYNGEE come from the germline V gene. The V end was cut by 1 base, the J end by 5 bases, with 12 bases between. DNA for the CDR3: TGTGCCAGCAGCGTAAGAGGGGCCGCGGAGACCCAGTACTTC. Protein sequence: CASSVRGAAETQYF. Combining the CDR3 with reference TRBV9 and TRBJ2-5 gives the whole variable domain DSGVTQTPKHLITATGQRVTLRCSPRSGDLSVYWYQQSLDQGLQFLIQYYNGEERAKGNILERFSAQQFPDLHSELNLSSLELGDSALYFCASSVRGAAETQYFGPGTRLLVL.

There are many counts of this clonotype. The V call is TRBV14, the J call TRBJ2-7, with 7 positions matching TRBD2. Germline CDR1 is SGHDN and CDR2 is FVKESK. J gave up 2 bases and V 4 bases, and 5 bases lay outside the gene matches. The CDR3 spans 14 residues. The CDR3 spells CASSPGRIPYEQYF. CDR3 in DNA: TGTGCCAGCAGCCCCGGGAGGATCCCCTACGAGCAGTACTTC.

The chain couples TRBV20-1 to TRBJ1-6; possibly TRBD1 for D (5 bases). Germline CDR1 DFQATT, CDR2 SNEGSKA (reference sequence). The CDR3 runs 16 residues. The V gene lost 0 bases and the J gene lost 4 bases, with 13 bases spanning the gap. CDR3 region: CSARDLGASYNSPLHF. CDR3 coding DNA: TGCAGTGCTAGAGATCTCGGGGCGTCTTATAATTCACCCCTCCACTTT.

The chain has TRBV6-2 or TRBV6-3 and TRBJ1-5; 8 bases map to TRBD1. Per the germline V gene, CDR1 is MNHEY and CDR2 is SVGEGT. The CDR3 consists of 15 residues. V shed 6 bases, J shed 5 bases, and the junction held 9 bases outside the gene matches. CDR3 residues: CASSRMTGEHQPQHF. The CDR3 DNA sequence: TGTGCCAGCAGCAGAATGACAGGGGAACATCAGCCCCAGCATTTT.

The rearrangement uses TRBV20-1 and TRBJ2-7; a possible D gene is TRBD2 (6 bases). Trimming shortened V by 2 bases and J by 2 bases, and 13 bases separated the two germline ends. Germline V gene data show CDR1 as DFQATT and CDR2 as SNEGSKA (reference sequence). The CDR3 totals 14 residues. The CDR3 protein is CSARPRDWTYEQYF. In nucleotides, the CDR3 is TGCAGTGCTAGACCCCGGGACTGGACCTACGAGCAGTACTTC.

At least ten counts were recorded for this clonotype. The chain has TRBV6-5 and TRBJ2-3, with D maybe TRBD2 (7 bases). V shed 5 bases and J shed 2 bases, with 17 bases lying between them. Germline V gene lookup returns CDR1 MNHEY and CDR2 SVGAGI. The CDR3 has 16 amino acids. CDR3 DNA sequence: TGTGCCAGCAGTGCCCGAGGGGGAGGGCCCACAGATACGCAGTATTTT. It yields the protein CASSARGGGPTDTQYF.

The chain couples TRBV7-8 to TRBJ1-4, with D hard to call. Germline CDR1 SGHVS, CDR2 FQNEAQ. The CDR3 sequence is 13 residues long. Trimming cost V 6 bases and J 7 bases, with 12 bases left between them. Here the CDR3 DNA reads TGTGCCAGCAGGGAGCGTTGGGGTGAAAAACTGTTTTTT. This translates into CASRERWGEKLFF.

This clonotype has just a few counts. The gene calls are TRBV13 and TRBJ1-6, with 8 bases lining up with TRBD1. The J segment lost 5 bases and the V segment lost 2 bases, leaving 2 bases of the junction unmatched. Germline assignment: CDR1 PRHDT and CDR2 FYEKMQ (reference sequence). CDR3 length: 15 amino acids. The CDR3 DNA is TGTGCCAGCAGCTTACACAGGGGGAATAATTCACCCCTCCACTTT. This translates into CASSLHRGNNSPLHF.